This T cell receptor beta chain was found in a study of shared T cell receptors in the human thymus. J gave up 0 bases and V 5 bases, and 8 bases lay outside the gene matches. CDR1 is SGHVS and CDR2 is FNYEAQ in the germline V gene. The CDR3 length is 18 residues. Sequenced by immunoSEQ multiplex PCR; TCRdb stores in-frame clones only, minus some. This table has some 660,000 clones, about 89% appearing once. This sample also appeared in a second study, on human thymus T cells.

The receptor's source is a boy less than two years old with a congenital heart defect. The sequenced sample was thymocytes. V is TRBV7-6 and J is TRBJ2-1; the match to TRBD2 covers 12 bases. The CDR3 DNA follows: TGTGCCAGCAGCCCGAGACTAGCGGGGGTTAGCTCCTACAATGAGCAGTTCTTC. This translates into CASSPRLAGVSSYNEQFF.